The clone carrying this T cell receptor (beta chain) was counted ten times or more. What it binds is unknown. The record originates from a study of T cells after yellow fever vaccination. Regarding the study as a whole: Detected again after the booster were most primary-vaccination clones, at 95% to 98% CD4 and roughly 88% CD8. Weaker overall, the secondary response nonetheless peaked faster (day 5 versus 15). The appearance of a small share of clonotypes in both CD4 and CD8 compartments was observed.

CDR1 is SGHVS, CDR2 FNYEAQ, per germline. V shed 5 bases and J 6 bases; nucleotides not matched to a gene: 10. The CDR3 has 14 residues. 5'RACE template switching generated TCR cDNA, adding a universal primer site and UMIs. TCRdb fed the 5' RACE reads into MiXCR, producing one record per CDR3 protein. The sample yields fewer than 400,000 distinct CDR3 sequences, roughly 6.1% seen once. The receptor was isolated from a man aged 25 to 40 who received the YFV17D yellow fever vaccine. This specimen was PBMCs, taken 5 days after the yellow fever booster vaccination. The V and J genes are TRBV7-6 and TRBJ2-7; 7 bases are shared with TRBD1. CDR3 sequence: CASSPGQRFFEQYF. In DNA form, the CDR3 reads TGTGCCAGCAGCCCGGGACAGCGGTTTTTCGAGCAGTACTTC.